Shown below are 14 T cell receptor beta chains from a single sample sequenced in a study of blood T cell repertoires in COVID-19. Clones were read by immunoSEQ multiplex PCR, and TCRdb kept only the in-frame ones, dropping some. The data hold 55,000 to 80,000 clones, with roughly 86% observed a single time. The material sequenced was peripheral blood. The receptors stem from a man aged 65 to 79 with acute or convalescent COVID-19.

This clone came up a few times. This chain connects TRBV3-1 (or the pseudogene TRBV3-2) to TRBJ1-6; D not resolved. CDR3 length equals 12 residues. V lost 7 bases and J lost 8, with 9 bases in between. Germline lookup yields CDR1 LGHDT and CDR2 YNNKEL (reference sequence). Here the CDR3 DNA reads TGTGCCAGCAATACCGGGGATTCACCCCTCCACTTT. Its protein is CASNTGDSPLHF.

This chain links TRBV7-2 with TRBJ2-7; D may be TRBD2 (5 bases). CDR1 SGHTA and CDR2 FQGNSA come from the germline V gene. Deletions cut 5 bases from V and 7 bases from J, with 18 bases between. The CDR3 has 14 amino acids. The CDR3 coding sequence is TGTGCCAGCAGCCCAAGGACGGGGTCCCTGGAGCAGTACTTC. Protein product: CASSPRTGSLEQYF. The entire variable domain, with the rest obtained from reference TRBV7-2 and TRBJ2-7, is as follows: GAGVSQSPSNKVTEKGKDVELRCDPISGHTALYWYRQSLGQGLEFLIYFQGNSAPDKSGLPSDRFSAERTGGSVSTLTIQRTQQEDSAVYLCASSPRTGSLEQYFGPGTRLTVT.

The V call is TRBV9, the J call TRBJ2-7, with unresolved D. There are 14 residues in the CDR3. CDR1 is SGDLS, CDR2 YYNGEE, per germline. Trimming removed 4 bases at V and 0 bases at J, with 11 bases between. The CDR3 DNA follows: TGTGCCAGCAGCTATACGGGTTACTCCTACGAGCAGTACTTC. Translation: CASSYTGYSYEQYF.

The chain employs TRBV7-6 and TRBJ2-7; tentative D call: TRBD2 (6 bases). This CDR3 region has 16 residues. Deletions cut 4 bases from V and 5 bases from J, with 21 bases between. Germline V lookup: CDR1 SGHVS, CDR2 FNYEAQ. The CDR3 protein is CASSSPAGTGDNEQYF. CDR3 nucleotide sequence: TGTGCCAGCAGCTCCCCGGCCGGGACTGGAGACAACGAGCAGTACTTC.

The J gene is TRBJ1-2, the V gene TRBV19; the match to TRBD1 covers 7 bases. Trimming cost V 6 bases and J 0 bases; bases outside gene matches: 10. CDR1 and CDR2 from the germline V gene are LNHDA and SQIVND (reference sequence). There are 16 residues in the CDR3. The CDR3 spells CASREPGGPTNYGYTF. The CDR3 nucleotides are TGTGCCAGTAGAGAGCCAGGGGGTCCTACTAACTATGGCTACACCTTC.

J is TRBJ1-1 and V is TRBV27, with 7 positions matching TRBD1. Trimming cost V 5 bases and J 0 bases; bases outside gene matches: 9. Germline V gives CDR1 MNHEY, CDR2 SMNVEV (reference sequence). The CDR3 is made up of 16 amino acids. Here the CDR3 reads CASSHGTANMNTEAFF. The CDR3 nucleotides read TGTGCCAGCAGTCACGGGACAGCCAACATGAACACTGAAGCTTTCTTT.

V gene TRBV3-1 (or the pseudogene TRBV3-2) combines with J gene TRBJ2-7; D gene uncertain. Trimming pared 4 bases from V and 7 bases from J, leaving 14 bases between. In germline, CDR1 is LGHDT, CDR2 YNNKEL (reference sequence). The CDR3 covers 13 residues. In DNA form, the CDR3 reads TGTGCCAGCAGCCTCGGATCTCTGACTGAGCAGTACTTC. Amino acids: CASSLGSLTEQYF.

The chain carries TRBV10-3 and TRBJ2-3; D is possibly TRBD1 (6 bases). Germline values: CDR1 ENHRY, CDR2 SYGVKD. V was clipped by 6 bases and J by 9 bases, with 16 bases between them. This CDR3 contains 13 residues. The CDR3 protein is CAISGQPQDTQYF. CDR3 nucleotides: TGTGCCATCAGCGGACAGCCACAGGACACGCAGTATTTT.

This clone was detected a few times. The chain employs TRBV20-1 and TRBJ2-5; 8 positions agree with TRBD1. In germline, CDR1 is DFQATT, CDR2 SNEGSKA (reference sequence). V shed 3 bases and J 5 bases; nucleotides not matched to a gene: 5. The CDR3 has 13 residues. Here the CDR3 DNA reads TGCAGTGCTAGTGCAGGGGGCGCGGAGACCCAGTACTTC. Translating gives CSASAGGAETQYF.

The V and J genes are TRBV7-9 and TRBJ1-4; D is unclear. Germline-derived CDR1 and CDR2 are SEHNR and FQNEAQ (reference sequence). The CDR3 is made up of 14 amino acids. The V end lost 2 bases, the J end lost 6 bases, and 10 bases lay between the germline ends. In DNA, the CDR3 is TGTGCCAGCAGCTTAACGGGAGTCTATGAAAAACTGTTTTTT. It specifies CASSLTGVYEKLFF.

This clone was seen a few times. This chain joins TRBV5-1 and TRBJ1-1; 9 bases match TRBD1. Trimming took 2 bases from V and 2 from J; bases not matched to a gene: 4. Germline V gives CDR1 SGHRS, CDR2 YFSETQ. This CDR3 region has 15 residues. CDR3 nucleotide sequence: TGCGCCAGCAGCTTCGGGACAGGGTTAAACACTGAAGCTTTCTTT. Protein product: CASSFGTGLNTEAFF.

V gene TRBV6-1 combines with J gene TRBJ1-5; a weak D match, TRBD1 (6 bases). Germline V gene sequence: CDR1 MNHNS, CDR2 SASEGT. V lost 2 bases and J 11 bases, leaving 19 bases between the germline ends. The CDR3 extends over 15 amino acids. The CDR3 sequence: CASSESGGRGLTQHF. The CDR3 DNA is TGTGCCAGCAGTGAATCGGGGGGCCGGGGGCTGACCCAGCATTTT.

The CDR3 is CASSLGQGATEAFF. As DNA, the CDR3 is TGTGCCAGCAGCTTAGGGCAGGGGGCCACTGAAGCTTTCTTT. The chain combines TRBV7-2 with TRBJ1-1; 8 bases are shared with TRBD1. The V gene's germline CDR1 is SGHTA and CDR2 FQGNSA. V was clipped by 1 base and J by 4 bases; unmatched bases: 2. This CDR3 contains 14 residues.

The chain combines TRBV6-5 with TRBJ2-5; 8 bases map to TRBD1. The CDR3 totals 13 residues. V lost 6 bases and J lost 5; bases outside the gene matches: 5. Germline CDR1 reads MNHEY; CDR2 reads SVGAGI. The CDR3 coding sequence is TGTGCCAGCAGCTCAGGGGGCTGGGAGACCCAGTACTTC. Its translation: CASSSGGWETQYF.